The clone carrying this TCR beta chain was seen a few times. The identical CDR3 is also encoded by other nucleotide sequences in the sample. Between the trimmed V and J ends, which lost 2 bases and 2 bases, there was a span of 6 bases. The germline CDR1 and CDR2 sequences are LNHDA and SQIVND (reference sequence). The CDR3 spans 13 residues. The data were produced by immunoSEQ multiplex PCR, yet TCRdb's version contains in-frame clones alone and is incomplete. The table lists 2,500,000 or so clones, approximately 94% of them singletons. The record originates from a study of shared clonotypes between healthy human individuals. All the donors were Caucasian adults who lived in Nashville, Tennessee.

The chain carries TRBV19 and TRBJ1-1, with a possible D match to TRBD1 (5 bases). This receptor was obtained from a man aged 18 to 29 in good health. The sample comprised naive CD4+ T cells sorted from blood. Subset described: CD45RA+ positively selected. CDR3 DNA sequence: TGTGCCAGTAGTATACAGGGTAACACTGAAGCTTTCTTT. As protein: CASSIQGNTEAFF.